This TCR beta chain was recorded in a study of blood T cell repertoires in COVID-19 (TCRdb year 2020). In the study overall: Samples from collaborators originated in the United States, Italy and Spain and spanned both the acute and convalescent phases of COVID-19. The prospective study material was composed of cDNA or gDNA derived from T cells, B-cell-depleted T cells, or PBMCs. The dataset comprised deeply sampled blood TCRbeta repertoires from subjects exposed to, actively infected with, or recovered from COVID-19. The repertoires were released in a freely available public database intended as a resource for research on the immune response to SARS-CoV-2. Samples were obtained from the ongoing ImmuneRACE study (first 160 participants) and from some 1,200 subjects provided by 6 global collaborators. Nearly every sample came with metadata listing a de-identified subject ID, COVID-19 status, age in years and sex. HLA class I and class II types, where available, came from metadata supplied by the sample provider rather than from assay-based typing.

General conclusions and limits of the study: The amount of clinical and demographic metadata varied by source and participant and was provided uncurated.

Each collaborating institution followed its own protocols to collect whole blood in K2EDTA tubes. For TCRbeta analysis, collaborator samples were shipped as frozen whole blood, as isolated PBMCs, or as DNA extracted from either sample type. The immunoSEQ Assay, a bias-controlled multiplex PCR, was used to amplify TCRbeta CDR3 regions from genomic DNA. Processing in the source paper ran as follows. Within the assay, amplification of reference gene primers was used to estimate how many nucleated cells each sample contained. Sequence reads were collapsed and filtered to measure the absolute abundance of every unique TCRbeta CDR3 rearrangement. Productive Simpson clonality was computed per sample as the square root of Simpson's diversity index over productive rearrangements. TCRdb re-hosts the immuneACCESS table, in-frame sequences only. Its copies lack some clones; in the studies checked, an unresolved V gene accounts for under half of them, and the cause for the rest is not known. Clone size and the V and J calls come from that table; the DNA yielded D and trimming. This sample comprises 100,000 to 150,000 clones, more than 70% of them detected only once. The ten largest clonotypes hold roughly 1.4% of the sample.

About this clone itself: It has no known antigen specificity. Base qualities are not provided; no much larger clone lies one nucleotide away.

The CDR1 and CDR2 encoded by the germline V gene (reference sequence) are LNHDA and SQIVND. V trim: 6 bases; J trim: 5 bases; unmatched bases: 11. From cysteine to phenylalanine, the CDR3 is 16 amino acids long. CDR3 DNA only is kept here, 48 bases in frame from base 1. Input material: peripheral blood. The receptor was isolated from a human donor in a cohort sampled during active COVID-19. In this chain, TRBV19 is recombined with TRBJ2-4; TRBD2 lines up with 9 middle nucleotides. The CDR3 region: CASRLKRGAGENIQYF. The sequence in DNA is TGTGCCAGTAGACTCAAGCGGGGGGCCGGGGAAAACATTCAGTACTTC.